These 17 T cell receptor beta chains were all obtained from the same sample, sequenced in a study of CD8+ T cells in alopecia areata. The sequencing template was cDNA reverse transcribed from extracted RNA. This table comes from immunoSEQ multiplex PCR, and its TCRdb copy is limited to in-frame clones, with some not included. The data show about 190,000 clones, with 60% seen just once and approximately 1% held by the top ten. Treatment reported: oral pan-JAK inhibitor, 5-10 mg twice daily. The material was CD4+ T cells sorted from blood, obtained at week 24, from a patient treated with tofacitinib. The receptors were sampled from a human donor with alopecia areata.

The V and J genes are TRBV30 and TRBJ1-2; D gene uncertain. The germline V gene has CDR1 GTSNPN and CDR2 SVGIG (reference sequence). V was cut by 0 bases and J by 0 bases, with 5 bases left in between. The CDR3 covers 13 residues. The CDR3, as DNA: TGTGCCTGGAGTGTACCAGCTAACTATGGCTACACCTTC. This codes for CAWSVPANYGYTF.

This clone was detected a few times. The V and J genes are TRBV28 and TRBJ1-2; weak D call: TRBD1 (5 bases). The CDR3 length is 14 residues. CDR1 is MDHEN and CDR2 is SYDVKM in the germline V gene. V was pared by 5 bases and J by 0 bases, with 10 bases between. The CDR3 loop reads CASSMAGTNYGYTF. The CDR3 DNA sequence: TGTGCCAGCAGTATGGCAGGGACTAACTATGGCTACACCTTC.

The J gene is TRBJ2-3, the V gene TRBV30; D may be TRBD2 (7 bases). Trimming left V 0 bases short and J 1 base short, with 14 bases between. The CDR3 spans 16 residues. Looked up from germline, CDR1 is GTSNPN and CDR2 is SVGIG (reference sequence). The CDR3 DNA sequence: TGTGCCTGGAGTGTACGTGGGGGGGCCGGCACAGATACGCAGTATTTT. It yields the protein CAWSVRGGAGTDTQYF.

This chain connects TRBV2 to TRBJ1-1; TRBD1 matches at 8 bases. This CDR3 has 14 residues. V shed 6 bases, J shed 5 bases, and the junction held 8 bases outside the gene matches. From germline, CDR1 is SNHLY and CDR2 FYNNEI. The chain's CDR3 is CASSPGGRETEAFF. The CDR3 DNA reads TGTGCCAGCAGCCCAGGGGGCAGAGAGACTGAAGCTTTCTTT.

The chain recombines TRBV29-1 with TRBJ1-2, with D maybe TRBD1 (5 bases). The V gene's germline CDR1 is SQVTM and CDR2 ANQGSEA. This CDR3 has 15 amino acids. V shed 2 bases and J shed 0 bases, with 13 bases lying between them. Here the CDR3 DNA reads TGCAGCGTTGAAATTCCGACAGTCGCTAACTATGGCTACACCTTC. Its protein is CSVEIPTVANYGYTF. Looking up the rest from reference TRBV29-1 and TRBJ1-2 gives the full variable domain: SAVISQKPSRDICQRGTSLTIQCQVDSQVTMMFWYRQQPGQSLTLIATANQGSEATYESGFVIDKFPISRPNLTFSTLTVSNMSPEDSSIYLCSVEIPTVANYGYTFGSGTRLTVV.

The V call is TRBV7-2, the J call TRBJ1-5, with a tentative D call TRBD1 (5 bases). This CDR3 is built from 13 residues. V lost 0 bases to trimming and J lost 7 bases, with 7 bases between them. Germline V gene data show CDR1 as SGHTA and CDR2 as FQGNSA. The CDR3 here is CASSLAGAQPQHF. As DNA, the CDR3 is TGTGCCAGCAGCTTAGCAGGGGCCCAGCCCCAGCATTTT.

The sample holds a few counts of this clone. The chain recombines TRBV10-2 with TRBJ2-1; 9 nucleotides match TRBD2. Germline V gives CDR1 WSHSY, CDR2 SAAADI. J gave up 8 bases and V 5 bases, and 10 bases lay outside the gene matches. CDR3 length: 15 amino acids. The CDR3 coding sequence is TGCGCCAGCAGTTACAGAGCGGGGGGATCGCATGAGCAGTTCTTC. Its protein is CASSYRAGGSHEQFF.

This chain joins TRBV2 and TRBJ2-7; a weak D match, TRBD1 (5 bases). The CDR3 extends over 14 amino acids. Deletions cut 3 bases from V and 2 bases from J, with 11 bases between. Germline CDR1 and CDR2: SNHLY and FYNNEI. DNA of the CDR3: TGTGCCAGCAGTGATCGGGTAGGGGCCTACGAGCAGTACTTC. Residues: CASSDRVGAYEQYF. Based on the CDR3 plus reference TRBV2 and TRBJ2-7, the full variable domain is EPEVTQTPSHQVTQMGQEVILRCVPISNHLYFYWYRQILGQKVEFLVSFYNNEISEKSEIFDDQFSVERPDGSNFTLKIRSTKLEDSAMYFCASSDRVGAYEQYFGPGTRLTVT.

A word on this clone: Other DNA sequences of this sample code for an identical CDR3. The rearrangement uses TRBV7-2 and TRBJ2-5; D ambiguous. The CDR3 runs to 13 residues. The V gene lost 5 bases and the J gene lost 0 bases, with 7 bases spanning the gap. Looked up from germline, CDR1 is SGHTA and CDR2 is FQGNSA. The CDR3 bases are TGTGCCAGCAGCAGGACCTACCAAGAGACCCAGTACTTC. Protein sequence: CASSRTYQETQYF.

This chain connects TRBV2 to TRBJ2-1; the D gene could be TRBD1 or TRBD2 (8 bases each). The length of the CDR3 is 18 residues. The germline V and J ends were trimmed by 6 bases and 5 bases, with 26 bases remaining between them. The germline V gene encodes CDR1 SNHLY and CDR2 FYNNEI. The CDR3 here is CASSRRGRGEISHNEQFF. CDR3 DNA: TGTGCCAGCAGCCGCAGGGGGCGGGGGGAAATTAGCCACAATGAGCAGTTCTTC.

CDR3 protein: CASSPRGGNTEAFF. CDR3 nucleotides: TGCGCCAGCAGCCCTAGGGGGGGCAACACTGAAGCTTTCTTT. This chain connects TRBV5-1 to TRBJ1-1; perhaps TRBD1 as D (6 bases). Trimming stripped 4 bases from V and 2 bases from J, with 12 bases between. The germline V gene encodes CDR1 SGHRS and CDR2 YFSETQ. The CDR3 totals 14 residues. Filled out from reference TRBV5-1 and TRBJ1-1, the complete variable domain reads KAGVTQTPRYLIKTRGQQVTLSCSPISGHRSVSWYQQTPGQGLQFLFEYFSETQRNKGNFPGRFSGRQFSNSRSEMNVSTLELGDSALYLCASSPRGGNTEAFFGQGTRLTVV.

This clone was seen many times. The CDR3 sequence: CANSVQGHEQYF. As DNA, the CDR3 is TGTGCCAACTCCGTACAGGGTCACGAGCAGTACTTC. V and J are TRBV2 and TRBJ2-7; TRBD1 is a possible D gene (6 bases). With 10 bases removed from V and 5 bases from J, the gap between germline ends came to 15 bases. Germline V lookup: CDR1 SNHLY, CDR2 FYNNEI. This CDR3 has 12 residues.

The CDR3 nucleotides are TGTGCCAGCAGTTCCGTCGGGAGGGACTATGGCTACACCTTC. Amino acids: CASSSVGRDYGYTF. The V call is TRBV6-6, the J call TRBJ1-2; no reliable D call. Deletions cut 4 bases from V and 3 bases from J, with 12 bases between. Germline assignment: CDR1 MNHNY and CDR2 SVGAGI (reference sequence). This CDR3 contains 14 residues.

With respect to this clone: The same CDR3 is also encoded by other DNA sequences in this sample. CDR3 nucleotide sequence: TGTGCCAGCAGCCCCCGTGGGGGATCCTACGAGCAGTACTTC. Its translation is CASSPRGGSYEQYF. This chain uses TRBV9 with TRBJ2-7; D is perhaps TRBD1 or TRBD2 (5 bases each). Germline CDR1 and CDR2: SGDLS and YYNGEE. This CDR3 is 14 amino acids long. The germline V and J ends were trimmed by 4 bases and 1 base, with 12 bases remaining between them.

This CDR3 reads CASSPGGNTEAFF. DNA of the CDR3: TGTGCCAGCTCACCAGGGGGGAACACTGAAGCTTTCTTT. The genes are TRBV18 and TRBJ1-1; weak D call: TRBD1 (5 bases). The ends were cut back, 2 bases at V and 1 base at J, with 5 bases in the middle. Germline-derived CDR1 and CDR2 are KGHSH and LQKENI. The CDR3 has 13 amino acids.

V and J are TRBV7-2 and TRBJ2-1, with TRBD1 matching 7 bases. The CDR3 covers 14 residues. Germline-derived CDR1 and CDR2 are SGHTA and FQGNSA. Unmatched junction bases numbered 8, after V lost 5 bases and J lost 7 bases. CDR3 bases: TGTGCCAGCAGCCTAACAGGGGCTCGTAATGAGCAGTTCTTC. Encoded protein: CASSLTGARNEQFF.

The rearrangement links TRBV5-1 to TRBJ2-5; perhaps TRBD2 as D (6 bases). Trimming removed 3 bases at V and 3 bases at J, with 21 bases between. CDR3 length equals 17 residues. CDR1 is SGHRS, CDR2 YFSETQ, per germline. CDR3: CASSWVRDFPGKETQYF. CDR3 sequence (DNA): TGCGCCAGCAGCTGGGTACGGGACTTCCCGGGGAAAGAGACCCAGTACTTC.